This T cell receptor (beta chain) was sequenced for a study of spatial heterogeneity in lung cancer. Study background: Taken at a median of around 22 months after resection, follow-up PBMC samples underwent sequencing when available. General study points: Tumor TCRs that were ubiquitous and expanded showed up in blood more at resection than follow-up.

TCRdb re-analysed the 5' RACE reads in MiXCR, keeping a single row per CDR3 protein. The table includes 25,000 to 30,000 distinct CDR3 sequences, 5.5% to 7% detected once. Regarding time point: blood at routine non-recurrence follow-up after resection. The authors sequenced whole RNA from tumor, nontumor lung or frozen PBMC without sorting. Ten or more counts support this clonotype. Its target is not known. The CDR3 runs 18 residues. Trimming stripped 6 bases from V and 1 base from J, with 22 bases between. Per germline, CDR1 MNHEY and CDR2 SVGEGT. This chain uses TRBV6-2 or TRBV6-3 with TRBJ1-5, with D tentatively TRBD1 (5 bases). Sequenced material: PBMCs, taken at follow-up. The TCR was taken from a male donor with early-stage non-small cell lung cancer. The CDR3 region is CASRLTTAGPLSNQPQHF. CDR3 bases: TGTGCCAGCAGGTTAACCACGGCGGGGCCGCTAAGCAATCAGCCCCAGCATTTT.